This TCR beta chain was identified during a study of blood T cell repertoires in COVID-19 (TCRdb year 2020). Describing the broader study: The collaborator samples originated in the United States, Italy and Spain and spanned the acute and convalescent phases of COVID-19. A de-identified subject ID, COVID-19 status, age in years and sex were almost always included in the sample metadata. Where available, HLA class I and class II types were obtained from metadata supplied by the sample provider rather than from assay-based typing. The material from the prospective study consisted of cDNA or gDNA derived from T cells, B-cell-depleted T cells, or PBMCs. Subjects who had been exposed to COVID-19, were actively infected with it, or had recovered from it provided the deeply sampled blood TCRbeta repertoires that made up the dataset. Samples came from the ongoing ImmuneRACE study (first 160 participants) plus 1,254 subjects from 6 global collaborators. The repertoires were released in a freely available public database meant as a resource for research on the immune response to SARS-CoV-2. Summary of the overall study and its limitations: The amount of clinical and demographic metadata varied by source and participant and was provided uncurated.

In the prospective study, participants were about 18 to 95 years old, resided in about two dozen geographic areas of the United States, and were enrolled through a virtual design. In the prospective study, cohorts were assigned on the basis of participant-reported clinical history obtained from a screening survey and a study questionnaire. ImmuneRACE Cohort 3 recovered participants were defined by two consecutive negative NP/OP PCR tests, healthcare professional clearance, or symptom resolution. Each participant in the prospective study had whole blood, serum and a nasopharyngeal or oropharyngeal swab collected by mobile phlebotomists. Over an approximately two-month period, participants in the prospective study had the option of providing additional blood draws and questionnaires. Before DNA extraction, blood samples from the prospective study were shipped at room temperature or frozen. TCRbeta CDR3 regions were amplified from genomic DNA using the immunoSEQ Assay, a bias-controlled multiplex PCR. The study's own analysis went as follows. Within the assay, amplification of reference gene primers was used to estimate how many nucleated cells each sample contained. To quantify the absolute abundance of each unique TCRbeta CDR3 rearrangement, sequence reads were collapsed and filtered. For each sample, productive Simpson clonality was calculated as the square root of Simpson's diversity index across productive rearrangements. TCRdb limited this immuneACCESS table to in-frame rearrangements with V and J called. A share of clones is missing; checked studies link under half to unresolved V genes, and the rest is unexplained. V and J calls and clone size are as listed in that table; D and trimming were resolved from the DNA. This sample holds fewer than 200,000 clones; roughly 80% were observed only once. Together, the top ten hold 3.5% to 5% of the sample.

Concerning this clone: There is no known antigen for this receptor. Per-base qualities were not stored, and no clone one base away is much larger.

The sequence was collected from a woman aged 45 to 65 who had recovered from COVID-19. Sequencing was performed on PBMCs or T cells enriched from blood (not recorded which).

The DNA sequence reads TGTGCCAGCAGCTTCTCGACAGGGGGTGGAAACACCATATATTTT. It encodes CASSFSTGGGNTIYF. This chain is built from TRBV7-2 and TRBJ1-3, with 9 junctional bases fitting TRBD1. CDR1 and CDR2, looked up from the germline V gene, are SGHTA and FQGNSA. Compared with germline, V lacks 3 bases and J lacks 3 bases; bases without a gene match: 3. The CDR3 holds 15 amino acids from the cysteine to the phenylalanine. The entry retains the CDR3 DNA only, 45 bases that are in frame from base 1.